This is a list of T cell receptor beta chains from one sample in a study of blood T cell repertoires in COVID-19. The repertoire was sequenced with immunoSEQ multiplex PCR; TCRdb's copy has only in-frame clones and lacks some. The table records 150,000 or so clones, approximately 83% of them present only once. Sequencing was done on a sample of PBMCs or T cells enriched from blood (not recorded which). Receptors were obtained from a man aged 50 to 60 who had recovered from COVID-19. Both conserved end residues are part of each CDR3. The order of the fields is V gene, J gene, D gene, clone size, CDR3 DNA, CDR3 protein. The D gene is left open where the match is weak. Expanded clones are given a class, and other clones once, few, many or no size at all.

TRBV7-9	TRBJ2-4	TRBD2	.	TGTGCCAGCGGCTTACACACCTTCTCCGGGACTAGCGCCAAAAACATTCAGTACTTC	CASGLHTFSGTSAKNIQYF
TRBV12-3/TRBV12-4	TRBJ1-1	.	.	TGTGCCAGCAGATACAGGAACACTGAAGCTTTCTTT	CASRYRNTEAFF
TRBV18	TRBJ1-4	TRBD1	.	TGTGCCAGCTCACCCGGACAGGCCGCAACTAATGAAAAACTGTTTTTT	CASSPGQAATNEKLFF
TRBV10-1	TRBJ2-1	.	.	TGCGCCAGCAGTGAGTCAAGGTATACCGGGTTAGCTATTCATGAGCAGTTCTTC	CASSESRYTGLAIHEQFF
TRBV7-9	TRBJ1-4	TRBD1	.	TGTGCCAGCAGCTTAGCCCCGGGACAGGTTAATGAAAAACTGTTTTTT	CASSLAPGQVNEKLFF
TRBV5-4	TRBJ1-1	TRBD1	.	TGTGCCAGCAGCTTTCAGGGGGCGGATGAAGCTTTCTTT	CASSFQGADEAFF
TRBV9	TRBJ1-1	TRBD1	.	TGTGCCAGCAGCGCCCCCTCCGGACAGGGTGGGACTGAAGCTTTCTTT	CASSAPSGQGGTEAFF
TRBV28	TRBJ1-2	TRBD1	.	TGTGCCAGCAGTTTACGGTCCCAGGGGGTATCCTATGGCTACACCTTC	CASSLRSQGVSYGYTF
TRBV19	TRBJ1-2	.	.	TGTGCCAGTAGTGGTCACAGGGATGGCTACACCTTC	CASSGHRDGYTF
TRBV6-5	TRBJ2-7	TRBD1	few	TGTGCCAGCACGTGGGACAGGGAAACCTACGAGCAGTACTTC	CASTWDRETYEQYF
TRBV27	TRBJ2-7	TRBD1	.	TGTGCCAGCAGTTTAGGGACAGGGGTTAACGAGCAGTACTTC	CASSLGTGVNEQYF
TRBV18	TRBJ2-7	.	.	TGTGCCAGCTCACCGGCTAGCGACCACGAGCAGTACTTC	CASSPASDHEQYF
TRBV6-6	TRBJ2-5	.	.	TGTGCCAGCAGCCCGCAGGGGACCCAGTACTTC	CASSPQGTQYF
TRBV10-3	TRBJ1-5	TRBD1	.	TGTGCCATCAGCGACAGGGGTCAGCCCCAGCATTTT	CAISDRGQPQHF
TRBV19	TRBJ2-2	.	few	TGTGCCAGTACCCAGGACCAGGGCACCGGGGAGCTGTTTTTT	CASTQDQGTGELFF
TRBV6-5	TRBJ1-1	.	.	TGTGCCAGCAGTCCGAGGAACGGGGGGAACACTGAAGCTTTCTTT	CASSPRNGGNTEAFF
TRBV5-5	TRBJ1-3	TRBD1	.	TGTGCCAGCAGCTTAGTTCGTACAGGGGTTCGTGGAAACACCATATATTTT	CASSLVRTGVRGNTIYF
TRBV29-1	TRBJ2-3	.	many	TGCAGCGTTGCCCCGAGCACAGATACGCAGTATTTT	CSVAPSTDTQYF
TRBV19	TRBJ1-1	TRBD1	.	TGTGCCAGCATACCAGGGGGCCTGAACACTGAAGCTTTCTTT	CASIPGGLNTEAFF
TRBV7-2	TRBJ2-4	.	.	TGTGCCAGCAGCCCTAGGGAGTGGGCGGGCATTCAGTACTTC	CASSPREWAGIQYF
TRBV7-9	TRBJ1-1	.	.	TGTGCCAGCAGCTTTGGACAGCTGAACACTGAAGCTTTCTTT	CASSFGQLNTEAFF
TRBV6-5	TRBJ1-2	.	.	TGTGCCAGCAGTTCTCACGATCCCAGGAACTATGGCTACACCTTC	CASSSHDPRNYGYTF
TRBV5-1	TRBJ2-2	TRBD1	.	TGCGCCAGCAGCTCGACAGGGGGCGCAACCGGGGAGCTGTTTTTT	CASSSTGGATGELFF